This T cell receptor (beta chain) originates from a study of cytomegalovirus exposure and HLA in healthy donors. Amplification used 60 Vbeta primers and 13 Jbeta primers. Profiled with immunoSEQ multiplex PCR; TCRdb holds only in-frame clones, not every one. The sample contains about 190,000 clones, 65% to 75% of which appear only once. The V gene lost 5 bases and the J gene lost 2 bases, with 16 bases spanning the gap. CDR3 size: 16 residues. CDR1 and CDR2 from the germline V gene are LNHDA and SQIVND (reference sequence). This clone turned up a few times. Antigen unknown. Findings and limits, study-wide: Sequencing likely produced, as an artifact, a cluster of highly shared sequence variants.

The rearrangement joins TRBV19 to TRBJ1-5, with D perhaps matching TRBD1 (5 bases). The sequenced sample consisted of PBMCs. The TCR was taken from a man younger than 40 in good health and CMV-seropositive. Written as DNA, the CDR3 is TGTGCCAGTAGTCGATGGGAACAGGTCCGCAATCAGCCCCAGCATTTT. It encodes CASSRWEQVRNQPQHF.